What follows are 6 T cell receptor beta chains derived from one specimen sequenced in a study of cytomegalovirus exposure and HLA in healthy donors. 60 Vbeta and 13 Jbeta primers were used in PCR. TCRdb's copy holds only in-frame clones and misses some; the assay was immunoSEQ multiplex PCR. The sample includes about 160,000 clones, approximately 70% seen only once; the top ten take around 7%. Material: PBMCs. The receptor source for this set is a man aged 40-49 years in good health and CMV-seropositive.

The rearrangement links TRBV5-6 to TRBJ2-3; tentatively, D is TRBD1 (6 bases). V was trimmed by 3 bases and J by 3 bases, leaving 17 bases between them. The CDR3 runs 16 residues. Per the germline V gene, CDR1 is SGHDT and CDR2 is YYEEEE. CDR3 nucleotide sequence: TGTGCCAGCAGCTACGGGACACAGACCTCGACAGATACGCAGTATTTT. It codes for CASSYGTQTSTDTQYF.

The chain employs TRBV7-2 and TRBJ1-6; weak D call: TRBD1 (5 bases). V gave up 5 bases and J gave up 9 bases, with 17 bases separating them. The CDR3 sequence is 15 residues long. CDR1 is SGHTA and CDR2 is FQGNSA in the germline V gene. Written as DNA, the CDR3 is TGTGCCAGCAGCCTGACGGGGGGTTTTAGTTCACCCCTCCACTTT. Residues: CASSLTGGFSSPLHF. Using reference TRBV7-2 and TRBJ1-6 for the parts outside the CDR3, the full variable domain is GAGVSQSPSNKVTEKGKDVELRCDPISGHTALYWYRQSLGQGLEFLIYFQGNSAPDKSGLPSDRFSAERTGGSVSTLTIQRTQQEDSAVYLCASSLTGGFSSPLHFGNGTRLTVT.

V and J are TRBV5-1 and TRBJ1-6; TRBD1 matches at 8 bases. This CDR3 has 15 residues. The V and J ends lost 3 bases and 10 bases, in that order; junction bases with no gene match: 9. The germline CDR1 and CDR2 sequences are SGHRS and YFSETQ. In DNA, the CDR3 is TGCGCCAGCAGCTCGCAACAGGGGGTGGGATCACCCCTCCACTTT. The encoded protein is CASSSQQGVGSPLHF.

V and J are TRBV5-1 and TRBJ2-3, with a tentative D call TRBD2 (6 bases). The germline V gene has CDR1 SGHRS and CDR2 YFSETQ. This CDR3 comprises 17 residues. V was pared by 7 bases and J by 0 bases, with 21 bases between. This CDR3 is CASEAGTVTLSTDTQYF. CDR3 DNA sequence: TGCGCCAGCGAGGCGGGGACTGTAACCCTTAGCACAGATACGCAGTATTTT.

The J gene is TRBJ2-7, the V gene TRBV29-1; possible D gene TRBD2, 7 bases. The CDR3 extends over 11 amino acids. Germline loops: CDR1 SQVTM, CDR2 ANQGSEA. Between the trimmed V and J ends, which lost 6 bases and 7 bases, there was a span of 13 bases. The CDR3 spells CSVRGAEEQYF. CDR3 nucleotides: TGCAGCGTCCGGGGGGCGGAGGAGCAGTACTTC.

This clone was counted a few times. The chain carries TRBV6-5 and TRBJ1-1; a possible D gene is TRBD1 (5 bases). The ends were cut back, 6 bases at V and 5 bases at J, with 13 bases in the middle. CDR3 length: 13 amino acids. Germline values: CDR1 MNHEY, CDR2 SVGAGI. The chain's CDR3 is CASSVTRVTEAFF. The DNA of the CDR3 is TGTGCCAGCAGCGTGACCAGGGTTACTGAAGCTTTCTTT.